These 8 T cell receptor beta chains originate from one sample sequenced in a study of CD8 T cells in Susac syndrome. Random-hexamer reverse transcription was applied to about 0.5 to 1 ug RNA. TCRdb re-called the immunoSEQ multiplex PCR reads with MiXCR, one entry per CDR3 protein. The sample yields approximately 210,000 distinct CDR3 sequences, about 94% seen once. Sequenced input: CD4+ T cells from PBMCs. The receptors were gathered from a human donor with Susac syndrome.

The gene calls are TRBV2 and TRBJ2-5, with 10 bases fitting TRBD1. Germline lookup yields CDR1 SNHLY and CDR2 FYNNEI. The CDR3 totals 15 residues. The trim removed 5 bases at V and 2 bases at J, leaving 5 bases unmatched. In DNA, the CDR3 is TGTGCCAGCAGTAAAGACAGGGGGCGGCAAGAGACCCAGTACTTC. Amino acid sequence: CASSKDRGRQETQYF.

The J gene is TRBJ1-2, the V gene TRBV6-5, with 8 bases identical to TRBD1. V lost 7 bases and J lost 3; bases outside the gene matches: 10. The length of the CDR3 is 15 residues. Per germline, CDR1 MNHEY and CDR2 SVGAGI. The CDR3 DNA reads TGTGCCAGCACCTACACAGGGGGTAGGGACTATGGCTACACCTTC. Amino acids: CASTYTGGRDYGYTF.

This rearrangement joins TRBV4-3 to TRBJ2-1; 7 nucleotides agree with TRBD1. CDR1 and CDR2 from the germline V gene are LGHNA and YSLEER. This CDR3 has 16 residues. V lost 0 bases and J lost 5; bases outside the gene matches: 7. CDR3 sequence reads: CASSQDFQGVHNEQFF. CDR3 DNA: TGCGCCAGCAGCCAAGACTTCCAGGGGGTCCACAATGAGCAGTTCTTC.

The chain joins TRBV5-1 to TRBJ1-1; D gene ambiguous. The CDR3 spans 12 residues. V was cut by 0 bases and J by 7 bases, with 7 bases left in between. Germline-derived CDR1 and CDR2 are SGHRS and YFSETQ. Here the CDR3 reads CASSLGVGEAFF. The DNA of the CDR3 is TGCGCCAGCAGCTTGGGGGTCGGTGAAGCTTTCTTT.

The CDR3 loop is CASSQFPGQGNNEQFF. CDR3 sequence (DNA): TGTGCCAGCAGTCAATTTCCGGGACAGGGGAACAATGAGCAGTTCTTC. This chain uses TRBV2 with TRBJ2-1; 10 bases match TRBD1. This CDR3 has 16 residues. CDR1 is SNHLY and CDR2 is FYNNEI in the germline V gene. Trimming cost V 5 bases and J 5 bases; bases outside gene matches: 9.

V and J are TRBV29-1 and TRBJ2-2; D is unresolved. The length of the CDR3 is 14 residues. V was trimmed by 4 bases and J by 4 bases, leaving 13 bases between them. In germline, CDR1 is SQVTM, CDR2 ANQGSEA. The CDR3 is CSVVFSVGTGELFF. CDR3 DNA sequence: TGCAGCGTTGTTTTCTCGGTTGGCACCGGGGAGCTGTTTTTT.

CDR3 DNA: TGCAGTGCCGGCAGCCCCTCATACGAGCAGTACTTC. The encoded protein is CSAGSPSYEQYF. The chain has TRBV20-1 and TRBJ2-7; D unclear. The CDR3 totals 12 residues. Germline CDR1 is DFQATT and CDR2 is SNEGSKA (reference sequence). Between the trimmed V and J ends, which lost 6 bases and 4 bases, there was a span of 13 bases.

The chain links TRBV19 to TRBJ2-5; 9 bases map to TRBD1. The J segment lost 4 bases and the V segment lost 4 bases, leaving 4 bases of the junction unmatched. The CDR3 runs to 14 residues. Per the germline V gene, CDR1 is LNHDA and CDR2 is SQIVND (reference sequence). CDR3 region: CASSKGQGSETQYF. The CDR3 region has the DNA TGTGCCAGTAGTAAGGGACAGGGATCAGAGACCCAGTACTTC.